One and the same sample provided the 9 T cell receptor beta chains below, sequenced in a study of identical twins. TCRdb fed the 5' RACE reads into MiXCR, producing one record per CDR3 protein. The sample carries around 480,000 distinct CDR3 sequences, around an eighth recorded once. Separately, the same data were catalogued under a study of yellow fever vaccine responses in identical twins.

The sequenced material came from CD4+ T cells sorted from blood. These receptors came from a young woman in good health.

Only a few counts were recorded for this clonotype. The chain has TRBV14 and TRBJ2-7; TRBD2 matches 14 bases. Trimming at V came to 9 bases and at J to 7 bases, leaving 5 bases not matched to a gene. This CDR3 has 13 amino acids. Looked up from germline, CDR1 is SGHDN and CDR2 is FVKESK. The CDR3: CASRLAGGREQYF. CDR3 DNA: TGTGCCAGTCGACTAGCGGGAGGGCGTGAGCAGTACTTC.

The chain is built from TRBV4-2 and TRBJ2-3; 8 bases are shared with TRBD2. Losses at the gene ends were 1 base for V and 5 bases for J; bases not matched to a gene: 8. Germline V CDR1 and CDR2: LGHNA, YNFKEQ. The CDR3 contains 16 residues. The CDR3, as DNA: TGTGCCAGCAGCCAAGTCAGCAGCGGGGGAAGAGATACGCAGTATTTT. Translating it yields CASSQVSSGGRDTQYF.

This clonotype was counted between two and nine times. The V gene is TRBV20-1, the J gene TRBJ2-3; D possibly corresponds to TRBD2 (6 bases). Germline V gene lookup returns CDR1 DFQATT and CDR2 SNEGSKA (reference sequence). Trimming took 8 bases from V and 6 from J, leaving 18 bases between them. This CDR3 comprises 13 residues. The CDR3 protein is CSIIAAGMDTQYF. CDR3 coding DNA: TGCAGTATCATAGCGGCGGGCATGGATACGCAGTATTTT.

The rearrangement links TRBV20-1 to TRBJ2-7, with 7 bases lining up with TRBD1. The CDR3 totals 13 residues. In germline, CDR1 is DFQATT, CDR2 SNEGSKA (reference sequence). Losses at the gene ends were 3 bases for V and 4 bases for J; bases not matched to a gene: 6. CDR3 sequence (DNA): TGCAGTGCTAGGGACGACAGGGTGTACGAGCAGTACTTC. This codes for CSARDDRVYEQYF.

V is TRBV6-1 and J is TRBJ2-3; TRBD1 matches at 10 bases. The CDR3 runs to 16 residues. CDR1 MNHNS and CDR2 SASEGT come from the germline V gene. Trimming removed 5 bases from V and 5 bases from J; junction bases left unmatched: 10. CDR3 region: CASSKAGTGAGDTQYF. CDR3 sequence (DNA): TGTGCCAGCAGTAAGGCCGGGACAGGGGCGGGAGATACGCAGTATTTT.

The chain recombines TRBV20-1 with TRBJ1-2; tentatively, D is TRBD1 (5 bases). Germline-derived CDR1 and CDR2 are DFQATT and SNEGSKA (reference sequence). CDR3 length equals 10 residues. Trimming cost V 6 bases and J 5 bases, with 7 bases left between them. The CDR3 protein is CSAGVYGYTF. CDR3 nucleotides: TGCAGTGCAGGGGTTTATGGCTACACCTTC.

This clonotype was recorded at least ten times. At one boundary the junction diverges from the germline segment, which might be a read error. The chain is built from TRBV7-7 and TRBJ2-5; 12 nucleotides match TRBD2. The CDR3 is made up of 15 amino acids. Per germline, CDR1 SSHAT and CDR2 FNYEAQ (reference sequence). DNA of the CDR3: TGTGCTAGCAGCCGGACTAGCGGGGTCCAAGAGACCCAGTACTTC. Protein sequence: CASSRTSGVQETQYF.

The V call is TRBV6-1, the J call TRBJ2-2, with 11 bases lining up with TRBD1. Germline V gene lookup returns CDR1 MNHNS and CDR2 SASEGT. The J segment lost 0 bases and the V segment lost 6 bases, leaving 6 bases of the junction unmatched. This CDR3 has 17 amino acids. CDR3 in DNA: TGTGCCAGCAGCGCTAGGGGACAGGGGGCGAACACCGGGGAGCTGTTTTTT. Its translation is CASSARGQGANTGELFF.

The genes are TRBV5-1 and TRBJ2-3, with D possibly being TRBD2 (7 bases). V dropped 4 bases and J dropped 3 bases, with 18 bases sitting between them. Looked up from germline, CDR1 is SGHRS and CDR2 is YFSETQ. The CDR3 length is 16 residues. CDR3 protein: CASSRGQPGGTDTQYF. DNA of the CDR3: TGCGCCAGCAGCAGAGGACAGCCCGGGGGGACAGATACGCAGTATTTT. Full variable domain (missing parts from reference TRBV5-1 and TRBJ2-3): KAGVTQTPRYLIKTRGQQVTLSCSPISGHRSVSWYQQTPGQGLQFLFEYFSETQRNKGNFPGRFSGRQFSNSRSEMNVSTLELGDSALYLCASSRGQPGGTDTQYFGPGTRLTVL.